This TCR beta chain was documented in a study of T cells in Graves' hyperthyroidism and ophthalmopathy. Study-wide results and limits: Among thyroid clonotypes expanded above 0.001, most also appeared in blood.

TCR beta CDR3 region amplification was performed from RNA transcripts. When the TCR CDR3 underwent first-round RT-PCR, the HTBI primer set was used. TCRdb analysed the multiplex PCR reads with MiXCR anew, one entry per CDR3 protein. Here the sample spans about 520,000 distinct CDR3 sequences, approximately 25% being singletons. Concerning this clonotype: The target antigen is unknown.

CDR3 size: 15 residues. V lost 3 bases to trimming and J lost 0 bases, with 6 bases between them. CDR1 is LGHDT and CDR2 is YNNKEL in the germline V gene (reference sequence). V is TRBV3-1 and J is TRBJ2-6, with unresolved D. The sequenced material came from blood. The TCR sequence derives from a woman in her 30s with Graves' ophthalmopathy. This CDR3 reads CASSQAISGANVLTF. The CDR3 DNA follows: TGTGCCAGCAGCCAGGCCATCTCTGGGGCCAACGTCCTGACTTTC.